This TCR beta chain appears in the sequencing data of a study of early T cells in non-severe SARS-CoV-2 infection. Individual cDNA molecules received unique molecular identifiers during library preparation. TCRdb re-analysed the 5' RACE reads in MiXCR, keeping a single row per CDR3 protein. The table has tens of thousands of distinct CDR3 sequences, 15% seen once; the top ten hold 9% to 10%. In germline, CDR1 is SQVTM, CDR2 ANQGSEA. V lost 7 bases to trimming and J lost 5 bases; unmatched junction nucleotides: 5. There are 13 residues in the CDR3. This clonotype was observed a few times. Antigen specificity is unknown. The study's findings and limits: Anti-spike CD8 specificities were favored by VDJdb matching, whose results missed private and CD4 specificities.

The J gene is TRBJ2-1, the V gene TRBV29-1, with 10 positions matching TRBD2. The receptor's source is an adult who was a healthcare worker with PCR-confirmed SARS-CoV-2 infection or an uninfected control (not recorded which). Here the sequenced sample was whole blood, taken at baseline. CDR3 residues: CSGGLASDNEQFF. In DNA, the CDR3 is TGCAGCGGGGGACTAGCGAGCGACAATGAGCAGTTCTTC.